This T cell receptor beta chain was retrieved from a study of shared clonotypes between healthy human individuals. Background on the study: A couple of women and a few men aged 18 to 49 made up the donors. General study findings and limits: Clonotypes shared by all four sorted-subset donors had higher generation probabilities than non-shared clonotypes.

V was shortened by 5 bases and J by 6 bases, with 14 bases between the two germline ends. The germline CDR1 and CDR2 sequences are SEHNR and FQNEAQ (reference sequence). The CDR3 has 14 residues. As concerns this clone: No antigen is known for it.

Authors' processing steps: Because ImmunoSEQ provided only junction sequences with no quality scores, the filtering differed. TCRdb keeps only in-frame clones here, not all; method: immunoSEQ multiplex PCR. The D gene and trimming were derived from the DNA, and the V and J assignments and clone size from that table. This table has roughly 1 million clones, about 75% appearing once. The rearrangement uses TRBV7-9 and TRBJ1-5, with D possibly being TRBD1 (6 bases). Sequencing input: memory CD4+ T cells sorted from blood. Subset defined: CD45RA-negative fraction. The receptor was isolated from a man aged 18 to 30 in good health. DNA for the CDR3: TGTGCCAGCAGCCCTACAGGGACAAGTCAGCCCCAGCATTTT. Translating it yields CASSPTGTSQPQHF.